The 23 T cell receptor beta chains reported below all come from one sample, sequenced in a study of T cells in women clearing cervical HPV infection. Only in-frame clones appear in the TCRdb table, and some are missing; sequencing was by immunoSEQ multiplex PCR. The listing records roughly 48,000 clones. Sequencing was done on a sample of blood buffy coat. These receptor sequences come from a woman aged 18 to 75 with a cervical HPV16 infection that either progressed to CIN3+ or cleared (not recorded which).

Notes on this clone: The read falls 3 residues short of the CDR3 end, and the missing part is taken from the germline J gene. The chain combines TRBV7-9 with TRBJ1-2; D is unclear. V lost 4 bases and J lost 0, with 6 bases in between. The CDR3 totals 13 residues. Germline V lookup: CDR1 SEHNR, CDR2 FQNEAQ (reference sequence). The sequenced part of the CDR3 DNA is TGTGCCAGCAGCTCCCCAGCTAACTATGGC. This translates into CASSSPANYG. The whole CDR3 sequence reads CASSSPANYGYTF.

As concerns this clone: A read error may produce the germline difference seen at one junction end. Sequencing ends 3 residues short of the CDR3 end; the germline J gene provides the rest. The chain has TRBV13 and TRBJ2-7, with TRBD1 identical over 11 bases. The CDR3 has 14 residues. Germline lookup yields CDR1 PRHDT and CDR2 FYEKMQ (reference sequence). The CDR3: CASNLSGTGGEQYF. The DNA read from the CDR3 is TGTGCCAGCAACTTATCCGGGACAGGGGGCGAG.

For this clone: The read ends 3 residues before the CDR3 terminus; that terminus is restored from the germline J gene. The sample carries other DNA sequences with the same CDR3. V usage is TRBV19 and J usage is TRBJ1-5; D possibly corresponds to TRBD1 (5 bases). Germline assignment: CDR1 LNHDA and CDR2 SQIVND (reference sequence). V lost 8 bases to trimming and J lost 3 bases, with 17 bases between them. CDR3 size: 15 residues. CDR3 sequence reads: CASGPIGASNQPQHF. The sequenced CDR3 bases are TGTGCCAGTGGACCGATAGGGGCGTCCAATCAGCCC.

Of note for this clone: The CDR3 extends 3 residues past the end of the read, so its final part is completed from the germline J gene. The rearrangement joins TRBV19 to TRBJ2-3, with 11 bases lining up with TRBD2. The CDR3 has 14 residues. J was trimmed by 4 bases and V by 4 bases; bases with no gene match: 1. Germline V gene sequence: CDR1 LNHDA, CDR2 SQIVND (reference sequence). CDR3 protein: CASSRGLAADTQYF. The sequenced CDR3 bases are TGTGCCAGTAGTAGGGGACTAGCGGCAGATACG.

About this clone: The sequenced fragment ends 3 residues before the CDR3 boundary, so the rest is inferred from the germline J gene. The gene calls are TRBV7-8 and TRBJ2-7, with D possibly matching TRBD1 (5 bases). Germline V gene sequence: CDR1 SGHVS, CDR2 FQNEAQ. CDR3 length: 14 residues. The germline V and J ends were trimmed by 3 bases and 0 bases, with 9 bases remaining between them. CDR3: CASSFGQSSYEQYF. CDR3 DNA, as far as it was read: TGTGCCAGCAGCTTCGGACAAAGCTCCTACGAG.

As regards this clone: Sequencing ends 3 residues short of the CDR3 end; the germline J gene provides the rest. The chain uses TRBV12-3 or TRBV12-4 and TRBJ2-1, with TRBD2 as a possible D gene (5 bases). The CDR3 extends over 13 amino acids. The V gene lost 3 bases and the J gene lost 6 bases, with 9 bases spanning the gap. The CDR3 is CASSFQRFNEQFF. The sequenced part of the CDR3 DNA is TGTGCCAGCAGTTTCCAGCGGTTCAATGAG.

Points on this clone: The read finishes 3 residues shy of the CDR3 end, and the germline J gene is used to complete it. The J gene is TRBJ2-7, the V gene TRBV7-2; TRBD1 matches at 7 bases. Germline trimming cut 5 bases from V and 0 bases from J; bases unmatched to any gene: 7. CDR1 and CDR2 from the germline V gene are SGHTA and FQGNSA. The CDR3 is 15 residues long. The DNA read from the CDR3 is TGTGCCAGCAGCCTGGAAGGGACAGCCTCCTACGAG. This codes for CASSLEGTASYE. The full CDR3 sequence reads CASSLEGTASYEQYF.

Comment on this clone: The observed sequence ends 3 residues before the CDR3 terminus, with the missing tail filled in from the germline J gene. The gene calls are TRBV9 and TRBJ2-7, with D perhaps TRBD1 (6 bases). The CDR3 is made up of 18 amino acids. Germline CDR1 SGDLS, CDR2 YYNGEE. Trimming cost V 0 bases and J 2 bases, with 21 bases left between them. The CDR3 loop reads CASSVAPSQGSSTYEQYF. The DNA read from the CDR3 is TGTGCCAGCAGCGTAGCCCCGTCCCAGGGGTCATCCACCTACGAG. The variable domain in full, with the rest retrieved from reference TRBV9 and TRBJ2-7, is DSGVTQTPKHLITATGQRVTLRCSPRSGDLSVYWYQQSLDQGLQFLIQYYNGEERAKGNILERFSAQQFPDLHSELNLSSLELGDSALYFCASSVAPSQGSSTYEQYFGPGTRLTVT.

As concerns this clone: The CDR3 end lies 3 residues beyond the end of the read and is filled in from the germline J gene. The genes are TRBV20-1 and TRBJ2-7; D may be TRBD2 (5 bases). Deletions cut 2 bases from V and 4 bases from J, with 15 bases between. The CDR3 is 14 amino acids. Germline assignment: CDR1 DFQATT and CDR2 SNEGSKA (reference sequence). The CDR3 is CSARIPAGLYEQYF. The part of the CDR3 DNA that was read is TGCAGTGCTAGAATCCCGGCCGGACTTTACGAG.

About this clone itself: Coverage ceases 3 residues before the CDR3 finishes, and the germline J gene fills in the end. This chain connects TRBV5-1 to TRBJ1-3; 9 bases are a match to TRBD1. Trimming at V came to 3 bases and at J to 3 bases, leaving 10 bases not matched to a gene. Germline V CDR1 and CDR2: SGHRS, YFSETQ. The CDR3 sequence is 17 residues long. CDR3 loop: CASSYRTGDVRGNTIYF. The sequenced CDR3 bases are TGCGCCAGCAGCTACCGGACAGGGGATGTGCGTGGAAACACC.

Points on this clone: Read sequence stops 3 residues before the CDR3 end, and the germline J gene provides the missing end. This chain connects TRBV11-1 to TRBJ1-4; D is perhaps TRBD1 (5 bases). V lost 2 bases and J 8 bases, leaving 15 bases between the germline ends. CDR1 and CDR2 (germline): SGHAT, FQDESV (reference sequence). The CDR3 totals 15 residues. The CDR3 loop reads CASSLSGLQAEKLFF. CDR3 DNA (partial): TGTGCCAGCAGCTTATCGGGATTACAGGCGGAAAAA.

As regards this clone: Read sequence stops 3 residues before the CDR3 end, and the germline J gene provides the missing end. The genes are TRBV19 and TRBJ2-7; D perhaps matches TRBD2 (6 bases). The CDR3 sequence is 15 residues long. Germline loops: CDR1 LNHDA, CDR2 SQIVND (reference sequence). V shed 4 bases and J shed 2 bases, with 15 bases lying between them. The chain's CDR3 is CASSKGLATPYEQYF. Partial CDR3 DNA: TGTGCCAGTAGTAAGGGTCTAGCGACACCCTACGAG.

As to this clone: Coverage ceases 3 residues before the CDR3 finishes, and the germline J gene fills in the end. Other DNA sequences from this sample encode an identical CDR3 as well. The chain is built from TRBV5-6 and TRBJ2-7, with TRBD2 matching 11 bases. In germline, CDR1 is SGHDT, CDR2 YYEEEE. With V trimmed by 4 bases and J by 3 bases, 3 bases remained unmatched. This CDR3 contains 14 residues. CDR3 bases read: TGTGCCAGCAGCCTGACTAGCGGGAACTACGAG. Amino acid sequence: CASSLTSGNYE. From start to end, the CDR3 is CASSLTSGNYEQYF.

About this clone itself: The CDR3 end lies 3 residues beyond the end of the read and is filled in from the germline J gene. The chain couples TRBV20-1 to TRBJ2-5; no reliable D call. Per the germline V gene, CDR1 is DFQATT and CDR2 is SNEGSKA (reference sequence). V was cut by 0 bases and J by 4 bases, with 12 bases left in between. This CDR3 region has 14 residues. The sequenced CDR3 bases are TGCAGTGCTAGAGATATTTGGCCATCAGAGACC. Translated, it gives CSARDIWPSET. The whole CDR3 is CSARDIWPSETQYF.

To note about this clone: The DNA ends 3 residues before the CDR3 does, and the rest of the CDR3 is filled in from the germline J gene. This chain connects TRBV5-1 to TRBJ2-2, with 8 bases fitting TRBD2. CDR3 length: 15 amino acids. V trimming: 0 bases; J trimming: 6 bases; junction bases outside the gene matches: 4. Germline-derived CDR1 and CDR2 are SGHRS and YFSETQ. The covered CDR3 bases are TGCGCCAGCAGCTTGGGGACTAGCTTTTCCGGGGAG. Amino acid sequence: CASSLGTSFSGE. The full CDR3 protein is CASSLGTSFSGELFF. Full variable domain (missing parts from reference TRBV5-1 and TRBJ2-2): KAGVTQTPRYLIKTRGQQVTLSCSPISGHRSVSWYQQTPGQGLQFLFEYFSETQRNKGNFPGRFSGRQFSNSRSEMNVSTLELGDSALYLCASSLGTSFSGELFFGEGSRLTVL.

Turning to this clone: The observed sequence ends 3 residues before the CDR3 terminus, with the missing tail filled in from the germline J gene. The chain combines TRBV19 with TRBJ2-7; D gene unclear. V lost 2 bases, J lost 4 bases, and 12 bases lay in between. Germline V CDR1 and CDR2: LNHDA, SQIVND (reference sequence). The length of the CDR3 is 14 residues. The sequenced part of the CDR3 DNA is TGTGCCAGTAGTATAAACCACTTATGGTACGAG. Residues: CASSINHLWYE. The whole CDR3 protein is CASSINHLWYEQYF.

To note about this clone: The observed sequence ends 3 residues before the CDR3 terminus, with the missing tail filled in from the germline J gene. The chain is built from TRBV20-1 and TRBJ2-3; D unclear. CDR3 length: 12 residues. Germline V gives CDR1 DFQATT, CDR2 SNEGSKA (reference sequence). V lost 2 bases to trimming and J lost 2 bases, with 5 bases between them. CDR3: CSARLYTDTQYF. The DNA read from the CDR3 is TGCAGTGCTAGACTTTACACAGATACG.

About this clone: Coverage ceases 3 residues before the CDR3 finishes, and the germline J gene fills in the end. J is TRBJ1-5 and V is TRBV30, with 9 bases that match TRBD1. Germline V lookup: CDR1 GTSNPN, CDR2 SVGIG (reference sequence). The CDR3 covers 15 residues. V lost 3 bases to trimming and J lost 5 bases; unmatched junction nucleotides: 8. The CDR3 protein is CAWSHGQGIHQPQHF. The sequenced part of the CDR3 DNA is TGTGCCTGGAGCCACGGACAGGGGATCCATCAGCCC.

As regards this clone: Read sequence stops 3 residues before the CDR3 end, and the germline J gene provides the missing end. J is TRBJ2-1 and V is TRBV19, with 14 bases fitting TRBD2. The V gene's germline CDR1 is LNHDA and CDR2 SQIVND (reference sequence). The V segment lost 7 bases and the J segment 6 bases; nucleotides outside the gene matches: 5. The CDR3 covers 15 residues. CDR3 amino acids: CASTGTSGSPNEQFF. The covered CDR3 bases are TGTGCCAGTACCGGGACTAGCGGGAGTCCCAATGAG.

About this clone itself: A read error may produce the germline difference seen at one junction end. The CDR3 end lies 3 residues beyond the end of the read and is filled in from the germline J gene. The chain couples TRBV4-2 to TRBJ1-1, with TRBD1 matching 10 bases. The CDR3 is 16 residues long. Germline assignment: CDR1 LGHNA and CDR2 YNFKEQ. This CDR3 reads CASSQGQGAGETEAFF. CDR3 bases read: TGTGCCAGCAGCCAAGGACAGGGGGCTGGAGAAACTGAG.

A note on this clone: The read gets to within 3 residues of the CDR3 end, and the germline J gene fills in the rest. The rearrangement joins TRBV5-1 to TRBJ1-1; D may be TRBD1 (5 bases). V was shortened by 0 bases and J by 0 bases, with 9 bases between the two germline ends. The CDR3 extends over 15 amino acids. The germline V gene has CDR1 SGHRS and CDR2 YFSETQ. The CDR3 is CASSLVQGMNTEAFF. The covered CDR3 bases are TGCGCCAGCAGCTTGGTCCAGGGAATGAACACTGAA. Variable domain in full (rest from reference TRBV5-1 and TRBJ1-1): KAGVTQTPRYLIKTRGQQVTLSCSPISGHRSVSWYQQTPGQGLQFLFEYFSETQRNKGNFPGRFSGRQFSNSRSEMNVSTLELGDSALYLCASSLVQGMNTEAFFGQGTRLTVV.

With regard to this clone: The read ends 3 residues shy of where the CDR3 ends; the end is completed using the germline J gene. The chain couples TRBV20-1 to TRBJ2-7; D remains ambiguous. Germline CDR1 and CDR2: DFQATT and SNEGSKA (reference sequence). The CDR3 loop spans 13 amino acids. The ends were cut back, 3 bases at V and 1 base at J, with 10 bases in the middle. The CDR3 bases that were read are TGCAGTGCTAGGCGCAGGCTTTCCTACGAG. Its protein product is CSARRRLSYE. The entire CDR3 sequence reads CSARRRLSYEQYF.

Turning to this clone: The read is 3 residues too short to cover the CDR3 end, so that end is filled in from the germline J gene. The V gene is TRBV20-1, the J gene TRBJ1-1; TRBD1 agrees at 10 bases. Germline V CDR1 and CDR2: DFQATT, SNEGSKA (reference sequence). This CDR3 region has 15 residues. Trimming at V came to 0 bases and at J to 3 bases, leaving 4 bases not matched to a gene. The CDR3 sequence is CSARDFGQGDTEAFF. The CDR3 bases that were read are TGCAGTGCTAGAGATTTTGGACAGGGGGACACTGAA.